This T cell receptor beta chain came from a study of post-analysis software for immune sequencing data. Concerning this clonotype: Its antigen is as yet unknown.

Germline V gene sequence: CDR1 SQVTM, CDR2 ANQGSEA. This CDR3 is built from 16 residues. V lost 3 bases and J lost 2, with 19 bases in between. The study, taken as a whole, reports: With TRBV5-6, TRBV5-1 and TRBV20-1 included, five TRBV segments were more frequent in patients than in controls.

TCR beta cDNA libraries had unique molecular identifiers. Using its own MiXCR run on the PCR reads, TCRdb lists one record per CDR3 protein. The sample records 820,000 or so distinct CDR3 sequences, under 70% being singletons. The chain links TRBV29-1 to TRBJ2-5; D remains unclear. The sample was blood. This sequence was found in a girl aged 5 to 17 with multiple sclerosis. CDR3 region: CSVDLRGRGRQETQYF. The CDR3 DNA reads TGCAGCGTTGACTTAAGAGGCCGTGGTCGACAAGAGACCCAGTACTTC.